These T cell receptor beta chains were read from a single sample in a study of CD8 T cells in Susac syndrome. TCRdb called the immunoSEQ multiplex PCR reads again in MiXCR, with one record for every CDR3 protein. The sample records approximately 170,000 distinct CDR3 sequences, 92% being singletons. The sample taken for sequencing was CD4+ T cells from PBMCs. These receptors were obtained from a human donor in good health. Both conserved end residues are part of each CDR3. Each record gives: CDR3 protein, CDR3 DNA, V gene, clone size, J gene, D gene. The D gene is left open where the match is weak. Clone size is not always given. Where it is, it says once, few, many or a class for expanded clones.

CDR3 protein: CASSYVQGDGNTIYF; CDR3 DNA: TGTGCCAGCAGTTACGTACAGGGAGACGGAAACACCATATATTTT; V gene: TRBV6-6; clone size: once; J gene: TRBJ1-3; D gene: NA
CDR3 protein: CSARLPNPDTQYF; CDR3 DNA: TGCAGTGCTAGACTCCCTAACCCAGATACGCAGTATTTT; V gene: TRBV20-1; clone size: NA; J gene: TRBJ2-3; D gene: NA
CDR3 protein: CSARDSTAYGYTF; CDR3 DNA: TGCAGTGCTAGAGATTCTACAGCCTATGGCTACACCTTC; V gene: TRBV20-1; clone size: NA; J gene: TRBJ1-2; D gene: NA
CDR3 protein: CASGSGTAGETQYF; CDR3 DNA: TGTGCTAGTGGTTCCGGGACAGCCGGAGAGACCCAGTACTTC; V gene: TRBV12-5; clone size: NA; J gene: TRBJ2-5; D gene: TRBD1
CDR3 protein: CASSQGAVNSPLHF; CDR3 DNA: TGCGCCAGCAGCCAAGGGGCAGTAAATTCACCCCTCCACTTT; V gene: TRBV4-3; clone size: NA; J gene: TRBJ1-6; D gene: NA
CDR3 protein: CASSLLGQGAEAFF; CDR3 DNA: TGTGCCAGCAGTTTATTGGGACAGGGGGCTGAAGCTTTCTTT; V gene: TRBV28; clone size: NA; J gene: TRBJ1-1; D gene: TRBD1
CDR3 protein: CASSLGQGASEAFF; CDR3 DNA: TGTGCCAGCAGCTTAGGACAGGGGGCTTCCGAAGCTTTCTTT; V gene: TRBV7-9; clone size: NA; J gene: TRBJ1-1; D gene: TRBD1
CDR3 protein: CASSLEGRSQGAEETQYF; CDR3 DNA: TGTGCCAGCAGCTTAGAAGGGCGGTCACAGGGGGCGGAAGAGACCCAGTACTTC; V gene: TRBV11-2; clone size: once; J gene: TRBJ2-5; D gene: TRBD1
CDR3 protein: CAWSQETQYF; CDR3 DNA: TGTGCCTGGAGCCAAGAGACCCAGTACTTC; V gene: TRBV7-9; clone size: few; J gene: TRBJ2-5; D gene: NA
CDR3 protein: CASSPDRPYVQYF; CDR3 DNA: TGTGCCAGCAGTCCCGACAGACCCTACGTGCAGTACTTC; V gene: TRBV6-6; clone size: NA; J gene: TRBJ2-7; D gene: NA
CDR3 protein: CASRAKGLGGYTF; CDR3 DNA: TGTGCCAGCAGGGCTAAGGGCCTGGGCGGCTACACCTTC; V gene: TRBV2; clone size: NA; J gene: TRBJ1-2; D gene: NA
CDR3 protein: CASSLELGTLNTEAFF; CDR3 DNA: TGTGCCAGCAGCTTAGAGCTGGGGACATTGAACACTGAAGCTTTCTTT; V gene: TRBV7-2; clone size: NA; J gene: TRBJ1-1; D gene: NA
CDR3 protein: CASRDNSGFREKLFF; CDR3 DNA: TGTGCCAGCAGGGACAACTCAGGGTTTAGGGAAAAACTGTTTTTT; V gene: TRBV3-1; clone size: NA; J gene: TRBJ1-4; D gene: NA
CDR3 protein: CASSPGTGEYGYTF; CDR3 DNA: TGTGCCAGCTCACCAGGAACAGGGGAGTATGGCTACACCTTC; V gene: TRBV18; clone size: NA; J gene: TRBJ1-2; D gene: TRBD1
CDR3 protein: CASRDRSNYGYTF; CDR3 DNA: TGTGCCAGTAGGGACAGGTCTAACTATGGCTACACCTTC; V gene: TRBV19; clone size: NA; J gene: TRBJ1-2; D gene: TRBD1
CDR3 protein: CSVATGSSSGNTIYF; CDR3 DNA: TGCAGCGTTGCTACAGGGTCCTCCTCTGGAAACACCATATATTTT; V gene: TRBV29-1; clone size: NA; J gene: TRBJ1-3; D gene: NA
CDR3 protein: CASTRDYGYTF; CDR3 DNA: TGTGCCAGCACCAGGGACTATGGCTACACCTTC; V gene: TRBV9; clone size: NA; J gene: TRBJ1-2; D gene: NA
CDR3 protein: CASSPEGGNTIYF; CDR3 DNA: TGCGCCAGCTCCCCGGAGGGTGGAAACACCATATATTTT; V gene: TRBV5-1; clone size: NA; J gene: TRBJ1-3; D gene: NA
CDR3 protein: CAISETQDSPCTF; CDR3 DNA: TGTGCCATCAGTGAGACCCAGGACAGCCCCTGCACCTTC; V gene: TRBV10-3; clone size: NA; J gene: TRBJ1-2; D gene: NA
CDR3 protein: CASSLDDGAYGYTF; CDR3 DNA: TGCGCCAGCAGCTTGGACGACGGAGCCTATGGCTACACCTTC; V gene: TRBV5-1; clone size: once; J gene: TRBJ1-2; D gene: NA
CDR3 protein: CASSQQSTNEKLFF; CDR3 DNA: TGCGCCAGCAGCCAACAGTCAACTAATGAAAAACTGTTTTTT; V gene: TRBV5-1; clone size: NA; J gene: TRBJ1-4; D gene: NA
CDR3 protein: CASSVGPSGNTGELFF; CDR3 DNA: TGTGCCAGCAGCGTAGGACCTAGCGGGAACACCGGGGAGCTGTTTTTT; V gene: TRBV9; clone size: NA; J gene: TRBJ2-2; D gene: TRBD2
CDR3 protein: CASSVDPESYGYTF; CDR3 DNA: TGTGCCAGCAGCGTAGATCCGGAGAGCTATGGCTACACCTTC; V gene: TRBV9; clone size: NA; J gene: TRBJ1-2; D gene: NA
CDR3 protein: CASSQGDARTDTQYF; CDR3 DNA: TGCGCCAGCAGCCAGGGGGACGCCAGAACAGATACGCAGTATTTT; V gene: TRBV5-1; clone size: once; J gene: TRBJ2-3; D gene: TRBD1
CDR3 protein: CASSLGTARDADTQYF; CDR3 DNA: TGTGCCAGCAGCCTTGGTACGGCCCGGGACGCAGATACGCAGTATTTT; V gene: TRBV9; clone size: NA; J gene: TRBJ2-3; D gene: NA
CDR3 protein: CASRPGGATEQYF; CDR3 DNA: TGTGCCAGCAGACCCGGGGGGGCAACCGAGCAGTACTTC; V gene: TRBV7-2; clone size: NA; J gene: TRBJ2-7; D gene: TRBD2
CDR3 protein: CASSPTGDNNQPQHF; CDR3 DNA: TGTGCCAGCAGCCCAACAGGAGACAACAATCAGCCCCAGCATTTT; V gene: TRBV3-1; clone size: NA; J gene: TRBJ1-5; D gene: NA
CDR3 protein: CSARERISYEQYF; CDR3 DNA: TGCAGTGCTAGAGAACGGATCTCCTACGAGCAGTACTTC; V gene: TRBV20-1; clone size: NA; J gene: TRBJ2-7; D gene: NA
CDR3 protein: CASSFLKAGANVLTF; CDR3 DNA: TGTGCCAGCAGTTTTTTGAAGGCTGGGGCCAACGTCCTGACTTTC; V gene: TRBV28; clone size: few; J gene: TRBJ2-6; D gene: NA
CDR3 protein: CASSYGGGQGSNNSPLHF; CDR3 DNA: TGTGCCAGCAGTTACGGGGGAGGACAGGGGTCTAATAATTCACCCCTCCACTTT; V gene: TRBV6-5; clone size: NA; J gene: TRBJ1-6; D gene: TRBD1
CDR3 protein: CASSRTGARPYEQYF; CDR3 DNA: TGCGCCAGCAGTCGTACAGGGGCCCGACCCTACGAGCAGTACTTC; V gene: TRBV4-3; clone size: NA; J gene: TRBJ2-7; D gene: TRBD1
CDR3 protein: CSVLGSGDTQYF; CDR3 DNA: TGCAGTGTACTCGGGAGCGGGGATACGCAGTATTTT; V gene: TRBV20-1; clone size: NA; J gene: TRBJ2-3; D gene: NA
CDR3 protein: CASTSRDGGSRSSYNEQFF; CDR3 DNA: TGTGCCAGTACCTCGAGAGACGGCGGGAGTCGAAGCTCCTACAATGAGCAGTTCTTC; V gene: TRBV19; clone size: NA; J gene: TRBJ2-1; D gene: TRBD2
CDR3 protein: CASSTRDSTYEQYF; CDR3 DNA: TGTGCCAGTAGTACCCGGGACAGCACCTACGAGCAGTACTTC; V gene: TRBV19; clone size: NA; J gene: TRBJ2-7; D gene: TRBD1
CDR3 protein: CAWSVWDRGTEAFF; CDR3 DNA: TGTGCCTGGAGTGTATGGGACAGGGGGACTGAAGCTTTCTTT; V gene: TRBV30; clone size: NA; J gene: TRBJ1-1; D gene: TRBD1
CDR3 protein: CSALKAGTGHPGANVLTF; CDR3 DNA: TGCAGTGCTCTAAAAGCCGGGACAGGGCATCCTGGGGCCAACGTCCTGACTTTC; V gene: TRBV20-1; clone size: NA; J gene: TRBJ2-6; D gene: TRBD1